Each of the 28 T cell receptor beta chains below was sequenced from the same sample in a study of T cells in Graves' hyperthyroidism and ophthalmopathy. RNA transcripts served as the template for amplifying TCR beta CDR3 regions. With the HTBI primer set, the TCR CDR3 went through a first round of RT-PCR. MiXCR was run by TCRdb on the multiplex PCR reads, yielding one entry per CDR3 protein. The sample holds 400,000 to 600,000 distinct CDR3 sequences, under 25% seen once. Sequencing used blood. The origin of the receptors is a man between 18 and 35 years old with Graves' hyperthyroidism.

The sample holds many counts of this clonotype. This chain joins TRBV12-3 or TRBV12-4 and TRBJ1-2; D remains unclear. Trimming removed 6 bases from V and 4 bases from J, with 12 bases in between. The CDR3 totals 13 residues. CDR3 nucleotides: TGTGCCAGCAGCCCACGGGGAGTCTATGGCTACACCTTC. It is translated as CASSPRGVYGYTF.

The sample holds many counts of this clonotype. The chain joins TRBV12-3 or TRBV12-4 to TRBJ2-5; TRBD1 is a possible D gene (6 bases). Trimming cost V 6 bases and J 1 base, with 12 bases left between them. The CDR3 sequence is 14 residues long. Written as DNA, the CDR3 is TGTGCCAGCAGCCCTGGACAGCGCCAAGAGACCCAGTACTTC. It yields the protein CASSPGQRQETQYF.

V gene TRBV2 combines with J gene TRBJ2-7; D ambiguous. V was pared by 3 bases and J by 6 bases, with 12 bases between. CDR1 is SNHLY and CDR2 is FYNNEI in the germline V gene. The CDR3 sequence is 13 residues long. This CDR3 reads CASSDSRQIEQYF. The CDR3, as DNA: TGTGCCAGCAGTGATTCGCGGCAAATCGAGCAGTACTTC.

This clonotype has a count of ten or more. This rearrangement joins TRBV2 to TRBJ1-1, with D unresolved. CDR3 length: 10 residues. Per germline, CDR1 SNHLY and CDR2 FYNNEI. Trimming left V 7 bases short and J 7 bases short, with 7 bases between. The CDR3 region is CASNQGEAFF. CDR3 bases: TGTGCCAGCAACCAAGGTGAAGCTTTCTTT.

This clonotype turned up a few times. The chain is built from TRBV5-1 and TRBJ1-1, with D perhaps matching TRBD1 (5 bases). Trimming removed 4 bases at V and 5 bases at J, with 15 bases between. The germline CDR1 and CDR2 sequences are SGHRS and YFSETQ. The CDR3 spans 14 residues. The CDR3 DNA reads TGCGCCAGCAGCCTCGCAGGGATGGGGACTGAAGCTTTCTTT. This encodes CASSLAGMGTEAFF.

The sample holds a few counts of this clonotype. The chain carries TRBV2 and TRBJ2-7, with 11 positions matching TRBD2. Trimming cost V 6 bases and J 3 bases; bases outside gene matches: 10. Per germline, CDR1 SNHLY and CDR2 FYNNEI. This CDR3 is built from 16 residues. The DNA of the CDR3 is TGTGCCAGCAGAACCACTAGCGGGAGTCTACGCTACGAGCAGTACTTC. It specifies CASRTTSGSLRYEQYF.

This clonotype was recorded once. A much more abundant neighbour one base away suggests this may be a read error. The V and J genes are TRBV20-1 and TRBJ1-5, with 7 bases that match TRBD1. The ends lost 4 bases at V and 3 bases at J; junction bases unmatched: 9. The CDR3 length is 15 residues. The germline CDR1 and CDR2 sequences are DFQATT and SNEGSKA (reference sequence). The CDR3 is CSAKPQGSPNQPQHF. The DNA for the CDR3 is TGCAGTGCTAAACCACAGGGGTCCCCCAATCAGCCCCAGCATTTT.

The table lists this clonotype with a few counts. The chain carries TRBV6-1 and TRBJ2-7; TRBD2 agrees at 10 bases. CDR3 length equals 16 residues. From germline, CDR1 is MNHNS and CDR2 SASEGT. J lost 2 bases, V lost 1 base, and 5 bases had no gene match. This chain's CDR3 is CASSEEGGTSAYEQYF. For the CDR3, the DNA is TGTGCCAGCAGTGAAGAAGGGGGGACTAGCGCCTACGAGCAGTACTTC.

This clonotype has just a few counts. This chain links TRBV30 with TRBJ1-5; no firm D call. In germline, CDR1 is GTSNPN, CDR2 SVGIG (reference sequence). The CDR3 length is 13 residues. V lost 2 bases and J 7 bases, leaving 12 bases between the germline ends. DNA of the CDR3: TGTGCCTGGAGTTCTCCAATGAAGCAGCCCCAGCATTTT. It translates to CAWSSPMKQPQHF.

This clonotype was counted at least ten times. The genes are TRBV20-1 and TRBJ1-5, with 11 nucleotides matching TRBD1. The CDR3 runs to 14 residues. From germline, CDR1 is DFQATT and CDR2 SNEGSKA (reference sequence). The trim removed 5 bases at V and 2 bases at J, leaving 2 bases unmatched. This CDR3 is CSASGQGGNQPQHF. CDR3 in DNA: TGCAGTGCTTCGGGACAGGGGGGCAATCAGCCCCAGCATTTT.

There are many counts of this clonotype. The chain carries TRBV20-1 and TRBJ1-5, with a weak D call TRBD1 (5 bases). Germline V gene data show CDR1 as DFQATT and CDR2 as SNEGSKA (reference sequence). The CDR3 spans 14 residues. The germline V and J ends were trimmed by 2 bases and 2 bases, with 10 bases remaining between them. For the CDR3, the DNA is TGCAGTGCTAGACCCGGGGCAGGCAATCAGCCCCAGCATTTT. The encoded protein is CSARPGAGNQPQHF.

This clonotype was seen many times. J is TRBJ1-1 and V is TRBV28; unclear D gene. There are 11 residues in the CDR3. Trimming removed 7 bases at V and 5 bases at J, with 8 bases between. Germline values: CDR1 MDHEN, CDR2 SYDVKM. The CDR3 coding sequence is TGTGCCAGCACTCGGGAGACTGAAGCTTTCTTT. Encoded protein: CASTRETEAFF.

The rearrangement joins TRBV13 to TRBJ2-7, with D hard to call. V shed 3 bases and J shed 2 bases, with 11 bases lying between them. Germline V gene lookup returns CDR1 PRHDT and CDR2 FYEKMQ (reference sequence). This CDR3 is built from 14 residues. DNA of the CDR3: TGTGCCAGCAGCTTTTCGGGCAGTCCCTACGAGCAGTACTTC. Amino acids: CASSFSGSPYEQYF.

This clonotype was detected only a few times. The rearrangement joins TRBV2 to TRBJ2-7; a possible D gene is TRBD1 (6 bases). Trimming took 4 bases from V and 0 from J, leaving 13 bases between them. This CDR3 region has 15 residues. Germline V gives CDR1 SNHLY, CDR2 FYNNEI. This CDR3 reads CASSVTGTLSYEQYF. CDR3 sequence (DNA): TGTGCCAGCAGTGTTACGGGGACACTCTCCTACGAGCAGTACTTC.

This clonotype has at least ten counts. The chain joins TRBV6-1 to TRBJ2-7; 9 nucleotides agree with TRBD2. The V gene end was trimmed by 4 bases and the J gene end by 3 bases; junction bases not matched to a gene: 10. Germline CDR1 reads MNHNS; CDR2 reads SASEGT. The CDR3 runs to 16 residues. The CDR3 sequence: CASSAPGLAGYYEQYF. The CDR3, as DNA: TGTGCCAGCAGTGCCCCGGGGCTAGCGGGGTACTACGAGCAGTACTTC.

This clonotype has a handful of counts. The rearrangement joins TRBV28 to TRBJ1-2; D not certain. Germline V gene lookup returns CDR1 MDHEN and CDR2 SYDVKM. Deletions cut 3 bases from V and 5 bases from J, with 4 bases between. The CDR3 covers 11 residues. This chain's CDR3 is CASSFVYGYTF. Written as DNA, the CDR3 is TGTGCCAGCAGTTTTGTATATGGCTACACCTTC.

This clonotype was seen repeatedly, ten times or more. The genes are TRBV6-1 and TRBJ2-5; D is unclear. The CDR3 length is 13 residues. Germline CDR1 and CDR2: MNHNS and SASEGT. Trimming left V 10 bases short and J 5 bases short, with 17 bases between. The CDR3 nucleotides read TGTGCCAACCCCCCGGAGAGCAAGGAGACCCAGTACTTC. This translates into CANPPESKETQYF.

This clonotype has ten or more counts. The chain combines TRBV28 with TRBJ1-2, with 10 bases matching TRBD1. Germline values: CDR1 MDHEN, CDR2 SYDVKM. Germline trimming cut 8 bases from V and 6 bases from J; bases unmatched to any gene: 18. CDR3 length: 17 amino acids. The CDR3 DNA sequence: TGTGCCAGCGGAGCGCCGGGACAGGGGTATGTCGGAAATGGCTACACCTTC. Translated: CASGAPGQGYVGNGYTF.

This clonotype was counted many times. V usage is TRBV14 and J usage is TRBJ1-3; D perhaps matches TRBD1 (5 bases). This CDR3 contains 14 residues. The V end was cut by 4 bases, the J end by 5 bases, with 12 bases between. The germline CDR1 and CDR2 sequences are SGHDN and FVKESK. In DNA form, the CDR3 reads TGTGCCAGCAGCCTATCGGGGCTGAGAAACACCATATATTTT. Amino acid sequence: CASSLSGLRNTIYF.

The rearrangement uses TRBV4-2 and TRBJ1-5; D is possibly TRBD1 (6 bases). Per the germline V gene, CDR1 is LGHNA and CDR2 is YNFKEQ. This CDR3 contains 15 residues. The V end lost 4 bases, the J end lost 1 base, and 11 bases lay between the germline ends. The CDR3 DNA reads TGTGCCAGCAGCCCAGGGGTCCAGAGCAATCAGCCCCAGCATTTT. The encoded protein is CASSPGVQSNQPQHF.

This clonotype was counted many times. The J gene is TRBJ2-7, the V gene TRBV2, with 13 nucleotides matching TRBD2. V was clipped by 6 bases and J by 5 bases; unmatched bases: 4. Germline V lookup: CDR1 SNHLY, CDR2 FYNNEI. The CDR3 totals 14 residues. CDR3 residues: CASSPGLAGNEQYF. The CDR3 nucleotides read TGTGCCAGCAGCCCGGGACTAGCGGGAAACGAGCAGTACTTC.

This clonotype has ten or more counts. The chain is built from TRBV20-1 and TRBJ1-2; D may be TRBD1 (6 bases). The CDR3 is 15 amino acids. Germline CDR1 reads DFQATT; CDR2 reads SNEGSKA (reference sequence). Trimming pared 0 bases from V and 0 bases from J, leaving 11 bases between. DNA of the CDR3: TGCAGTGCTAGAGATCCGTGGACAGCTAACTATGGCTACACCTTC. Protein: CSARDPWTANYGYTF.

In this sample, this clonotype turned up many times. The V gene is TRBV15, the J gene TRBJ1-1; 9 bases fit TRBD1. This CDR3 contains 15 residues. Germline assignment: CDR1 LNHNV and CDR2 YYDKDF (reference sequence). V was clipped by 0 bases and J by 3 bases; unmatched bases: 2. This CDR3 reads CATSRETGGYTEAFF. CDR3 in DNA: TGTGCCACCAGCAGAGAGACAGGGGGGTACACTGAAGCTTTCTTT.

This clonotype was seen repeatedly, ten times or more. The genes are TRBV10-3 and TRBJ2-7, with D unresolved. Germline values: CDR1 ENHRY, CDR2 SYGVKD. The CDR3 length is 15 residues. The germline V and J ends were trimmed by 5 bases and 3 bases, with 17 bases remaining between them. The CDR3: CAISPARTSSYEQYF. CDR3 nucleotide sequence: TGTGCCATCAGTCCAGCGCGGACGAGCAGCTACGAGCAGTACTTC.

In regard to this clonotype: This could be a read error, since a much larger clone is one nucleotide away. This chain uses TRBV5-1 with TRBJ2-2, with D perhaps TRBD1 (5 bases). V was pared by 5 bases and J by 6 bases, with 17 bases between. From germline, CDR1 is SGHRS and CDR2 YFSETQ. The CDR3 has 15 amino acids. The chain's CDR3 is CASSWMTVRSGELFF. The DNA for the CDR3 is TGCGCCAGCAGTTGGATGACAGTGAGATCCGGGGAGCTGTTTTTT.

This clonotype showed up just a few times. The junction and the germline gene differ at one end; a read error may be behind it. The chain joins TRBV12-3 or TRBV12-4 to TRBJ2-4; D may correspond to TRBD1 or TRBD2 (6 bases each). This CDR3 spans 15 amino acids. This CDR3 reads CASSLGPGGKTIKYF. CDR3 sequence (DNA): TGTGCCAGCAGTTTAGGCCCCGGGGGCAAAACCATTAAGTACTTC.

This clonotype was picked up a small number of times. The chain uses TRBV12-3 or TRBV12-4 and TRBJ2-7; the D gene is possibly TRBD1 (8 bases). The CDR3 runs to 15 residues. Trimming took 1 base from V and 2 from J, leaving 12 bases between them. CDR3 DNA: TGTGCCAGCAGTTTAGGACAGGGGAGGGCCTACGAGCAGTACTTC. The encoded protein is CASSLGQGRAYEQYF.

The rearrangement uses TRBV12-3 or TRBV12-4 and TRBJ1-5; possible D gene TRBD1, 6 bases. The CDR3 has 14 amino acids. The V and J ends lost 8 bases and 1 base respectively, with 12 bases between them. The CDR3 sequence: CASRKQGSNQPQHF. The CDR3 DNA sequence: TGTGCCAGCCGCAAACAGGGAAGCAATCAGCCCCAGCATTTT.